This TCR beta chain was captured by sequencing in a study of T cell responses to AZD1222 COVID-19 vaccine (dated by TCRdb to the early 2020s). At the level of the whole study: TCR sequencing was performed for fewer than 250 trial participants, of whom around 200 were given two doses of AZD1222 and some 26 were given two doses of MenACWY control vaccine. Trial participants were enrolled by age into subgroups of 18-55, 56-69 and 70-plus years, and about 150, 27 and 61 TCR-sequenced participants, respectively, were included in these subgroups. Beyond this particular receptor, the publication reports: Conclusions about previously exposed vaccinees are limited, since just a handful of AZD1222 recipients were seropositive for SARS-CoV-2 at baseline. No day 14 peak-response samples were available, so repertoires were characterized only after the peak T cell response. In the small 56-69-year group, the increase in depth fell short of significance, most likely because of low power. The vaccine-associated CD4 TCRs covered the entire spike protein, and the dominant responses fell in regions 160-218 and 743-854. A significant rise in spike-specific TCR breadth and depth was observed after two AZD1222 doses relative to day 0 and relative to MenACWY recipients. Epitopes outside the regions mutated in the B.1.351 and B.1.1.7 variants were reportedly recognized by nearly half of the unique spike-specific TCRs. Most participants were white British and females outnumbered males, and the authors suggested that clonal diversity may have been underestimated.

The junction carries 3 bases between V and J, which are trimmed by 6 bases and 1 base respectively. The CDR3 runs 12 amino acids, cysteine and phenylalanine included. The sequence is cut down to CDR3 DNA, 36 bases in frame from base 1. Read against the paper, the sample's time point label means: about 28 days (+/-7) after the second vaccine dose. Because spike-specific TCR depth and breadth did not differ between the two schedules, AZD1222 recipients who got a second dose at roughly 4 weeks were pooled with those who got a second dose at roughly 12 weeks. Vaccinee samples came from UK trials COV001 and COV002, including a single-blind randomized controlled phase 2/3 trial of AZD1222 (ChAdOx1 nCoV-19) in healthy adults. For TCRbeta chain sequencing, PBMC samples were collected from trial participants at day 0 and at day 28 after the second dose. About this clone itself: Its antigen remains unidentified. No qualities accompany the bases; no much larger clone lies one base away.

The CDR3 regions of human TCRbeta chains were analyzed by immunosequencing. The source study handled its data this way. TCRs in the repertoires were compared against a reference library of SARS-CoV-2-specific TCRs that had been generated with the MIRA antigen-specificity platform. Breadth meant the fraction of unique TCRs that were SARS-CoV-2-associated, whereas depth meant the fraction of total T cells that were SARS-CoV-2-associated. Using the MIRA data, every spike-specific TCR was mapped to the spike region that the TCR reacted to and assigned to either a CD4 or a CD8 class. Log10-transformed breadth and depth values were compared by one-way ANOVA with Sidak's multiple comparisons tests. TCRdb retrieved this table from immuneACCESS and kept in-frame rearrangements only. Not all clones are present; in checked studies, unresolved V genes account for under half, and no reason is known for the remainder. That table is the source of V, J and clone size, and D and trimming were worked out from the DNA. This sample lists about 150,000 clones; more than 90% were detected once. The ten top clones hold roughly 1.6% of the sample.

The sequence is built from TRBV12-3 or TRBV12-4 and TRBJ2-2, with the D gene not confidently named. The sequencing used peripheral blood, collected 28 days after the second AZD1222 dose. The clonotype was recovered from an adult who received the AZD1222 COVID-19 vaccine. The DNA is as follows: TGTGCCAGCAGCAAGAACACCGGGGAGCTGTTTTTT. It is translated as CASSKNTGELFF.